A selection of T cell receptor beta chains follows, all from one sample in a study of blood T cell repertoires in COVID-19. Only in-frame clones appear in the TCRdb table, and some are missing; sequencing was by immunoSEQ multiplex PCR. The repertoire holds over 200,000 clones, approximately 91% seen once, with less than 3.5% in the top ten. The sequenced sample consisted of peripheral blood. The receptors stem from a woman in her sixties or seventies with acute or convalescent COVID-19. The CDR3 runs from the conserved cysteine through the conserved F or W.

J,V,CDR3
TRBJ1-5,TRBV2,CASSLAKAQRGQPQHF
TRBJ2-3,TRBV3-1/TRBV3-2,CASSPRLAGPTDTQYF
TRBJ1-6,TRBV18,CASSRDRVAPLHF
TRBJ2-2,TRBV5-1,CASSSTSGQGYTGELFF
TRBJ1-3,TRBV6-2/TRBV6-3,CASSNSGNTIYF
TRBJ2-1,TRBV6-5,CASRITFGGASSIFF
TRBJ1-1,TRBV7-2,CASSLPGQGISMNTEAFF
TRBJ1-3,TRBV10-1,CASSEAGNTIYF
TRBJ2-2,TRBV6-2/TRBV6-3,CASSPSGRTGELFF
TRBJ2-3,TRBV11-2,CASSRAGGVSTDTQYF
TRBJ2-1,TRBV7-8,CASSFNLASHQFF